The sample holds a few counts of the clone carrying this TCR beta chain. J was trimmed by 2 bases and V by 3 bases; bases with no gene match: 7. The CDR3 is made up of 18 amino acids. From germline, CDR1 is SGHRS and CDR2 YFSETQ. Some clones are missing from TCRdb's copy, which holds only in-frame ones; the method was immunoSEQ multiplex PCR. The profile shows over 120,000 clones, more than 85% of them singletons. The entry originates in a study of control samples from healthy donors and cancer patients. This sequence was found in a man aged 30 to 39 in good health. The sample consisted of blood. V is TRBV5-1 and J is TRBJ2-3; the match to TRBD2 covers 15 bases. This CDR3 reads CASSWTSGGAFDTDTQYF. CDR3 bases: TGCGCCAGCAGCTGGACTAGCGGGGGGGCCTTCGACACAGATACGCAGTATTTT. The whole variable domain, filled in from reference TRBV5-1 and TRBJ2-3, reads KAGVTQTPRYLIKTRGQQVTLSCSPISGHRSVSWYQQTPGQGLQFLFEYFSETQRNKGNFPGRFSGRQFSNSRSEMNVSTLELGDSALYLCASSWTSGGAFDTDTQYFGPGTRLTVL.